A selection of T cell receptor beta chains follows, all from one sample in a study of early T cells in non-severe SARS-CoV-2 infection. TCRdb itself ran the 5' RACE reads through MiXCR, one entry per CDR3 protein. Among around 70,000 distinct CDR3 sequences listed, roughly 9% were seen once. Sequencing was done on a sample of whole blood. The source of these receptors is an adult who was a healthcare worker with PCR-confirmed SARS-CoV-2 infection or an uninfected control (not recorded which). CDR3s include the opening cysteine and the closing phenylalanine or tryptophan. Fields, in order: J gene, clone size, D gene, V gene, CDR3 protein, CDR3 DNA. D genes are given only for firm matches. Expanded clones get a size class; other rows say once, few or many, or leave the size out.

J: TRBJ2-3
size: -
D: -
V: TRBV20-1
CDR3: CSARLVSQDTQYF
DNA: TGCAGTGCCAGACTAGTCTCCCAAGATACGCAGTATTTT

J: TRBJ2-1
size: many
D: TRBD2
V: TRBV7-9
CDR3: CASSNPPGGTYNEQFF
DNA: TGTGCCAGCAGCAACCCTCCGGGGGGTACCTACAATGAGCAGTTCTTC

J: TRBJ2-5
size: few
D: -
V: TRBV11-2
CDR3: CASSLARSYGETQYF
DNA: TGTGCCAGCAGCTTAGCAAGGTCCTACGGGGAGACCCAGTACTTC

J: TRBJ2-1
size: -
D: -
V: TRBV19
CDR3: CASSLGPLVNEQFF
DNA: TGTGCCAGTAGTCTTGGACCCCTGGTCAACGAGCAGTTCTTC

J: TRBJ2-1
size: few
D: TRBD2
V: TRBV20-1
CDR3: CSARDSAGGPHNEQFF
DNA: TGCAGTGCTAGAGATTCGGCGGGAGGGCCACACAATGAGCAGTTCTTC

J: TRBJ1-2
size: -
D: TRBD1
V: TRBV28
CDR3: CASSLRTGGDGYTF
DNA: TGTGCCAGCAGTTTACGGACAGGGGGCGATGGCTACACCTTC

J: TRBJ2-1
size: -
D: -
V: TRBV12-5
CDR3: CASGIGTGNNEQFF
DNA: TGTGCTAGTGGTATCGGGACGGGCAACAATGAGCAGTTCTTC

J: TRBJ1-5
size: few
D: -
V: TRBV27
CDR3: CASSRNQGSQPQHF
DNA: TGTGCCAGCAGTCGTAACCAGGGTAGTCAGCCCCAGCATTTT

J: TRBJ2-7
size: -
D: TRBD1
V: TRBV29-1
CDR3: CSVNDRDRGLYEQYF
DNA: TGCAGCGTTAATGACCGGGACAGGGGACTCTACGAGCAGTACTTC

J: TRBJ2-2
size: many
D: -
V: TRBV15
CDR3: CATSRDRVSTGTGELFF
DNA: TGTGCCACCAGCAGAGATCGGGTCAGCACGGGGACCGGGGAGCTGTTTTTT

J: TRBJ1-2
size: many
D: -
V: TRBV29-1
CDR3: CSVEYSPSYGYTF
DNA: TGCAGCGTTGAGTACTCCCCGAGCTATGGCTACACCTTC

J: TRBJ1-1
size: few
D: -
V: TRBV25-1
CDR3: CASSVTGRGTEAFF
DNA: TGTGCCAGCAGTGTCACAGGGAGGGGAACTGAAGCTTTCTTT

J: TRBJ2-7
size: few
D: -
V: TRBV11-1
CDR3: CASSLGADPTYEQYF
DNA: TGTGCCAGCAGCTTAGGCGCGGATCCCACCTACGAGCAGTACTTC

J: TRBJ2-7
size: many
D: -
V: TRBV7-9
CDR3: CASSRRASYEQYF
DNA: TGTGCCAGCAGTAGACGGGCCTCCTACGAGCAGTACTTC

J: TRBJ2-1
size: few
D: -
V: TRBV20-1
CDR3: CSAIFWGNEQFF
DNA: TGCAGTGCTATTTTCTGGGGAAATGAGCAGTTCTTC

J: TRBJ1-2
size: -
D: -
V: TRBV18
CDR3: CASSTTGDDGYTF
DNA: TGTGCCAGCTCAACAACTGGGGATGATGGCTACACCTTC

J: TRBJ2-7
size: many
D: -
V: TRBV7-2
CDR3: CASSLGGGARSHYEQYF
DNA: TGTGCCAGCAGCTTGGGGGGTGGGGCCCGGTCACATTACGAGCAGTACTTC

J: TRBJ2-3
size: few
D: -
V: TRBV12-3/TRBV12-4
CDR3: CASRPGLGGADTQYF
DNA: TGTGCCAGCAGGCCCGGACTAGGGGGCGCAGATACGCAGTATTTT

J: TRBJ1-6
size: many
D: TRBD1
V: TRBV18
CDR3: CASSPDREGQGYSPLHF
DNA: TGTGCCAGCTCACCTGACAGAGAAGGACAGGGGTATTCACCCCTCCACTTT

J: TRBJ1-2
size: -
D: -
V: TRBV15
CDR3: CATSPTGDWDYGYTF
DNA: TGTGCCACCAGCCCAACCGGGGACTGGGACTATGGCTACACCTTC

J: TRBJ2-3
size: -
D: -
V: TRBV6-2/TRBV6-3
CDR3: CASSYGASLDTQYF
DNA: TGTGCCAGCAGTTACGGCGCTTCATTAGATACGCAGTATTTT

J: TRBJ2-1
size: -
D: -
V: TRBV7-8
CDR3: CASSPRSGSSYNEQFF
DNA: TGTGCCAGCAGCCCTAGGAGTGGGAGCTCCTACAATGAGCAGTTCTTC

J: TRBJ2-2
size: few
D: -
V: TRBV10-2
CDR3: CASIPAETNTGELFF
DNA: TGCGCCAGCATCCCCGCTGAGACGAACACCGGGGAGCTGTTTTTT

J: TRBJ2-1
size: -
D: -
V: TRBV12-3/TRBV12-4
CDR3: CANSLRGEYNEQFF
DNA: TGTGCCAACAGTTTGAGGGGCGAATACAATGAGCAGTTCTTC

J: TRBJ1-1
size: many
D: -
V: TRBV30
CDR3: CAWSRNSPMNTEAFF
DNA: TGTGCCTGGAGTAGAAACAGTCCTATGAACACTGAAGCTTTCTTT

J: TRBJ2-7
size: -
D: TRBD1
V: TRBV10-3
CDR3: CAISSTTGSMGEQYF
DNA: TGTGCCATCAGCAGTACGACAGGGTCGATGGGGGAGCAGTACTTC

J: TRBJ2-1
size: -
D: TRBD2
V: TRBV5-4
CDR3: CASRVGLAGNEQFF
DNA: TGTGCCAGCAGAGTTGGGCTAGCGGGAAATGAGCAGTTCTTC

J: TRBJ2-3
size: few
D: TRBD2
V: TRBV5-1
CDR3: CASSTTSGGDTQYF
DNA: TGCGCCAGCAGCACGACTAGCGGGGGGGATACGCAGTATTTT

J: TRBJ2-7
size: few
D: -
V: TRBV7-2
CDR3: CASSIGENAYEQYF
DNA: TGTGCCAGCAGCATAGGCGAAAATGCCTACGAGCAGTACTTC

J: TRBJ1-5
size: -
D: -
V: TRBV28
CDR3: CASSSWGNQPQHF
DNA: TGTGCCAGCAGTTCCTGGGGCAATCAGCCCCAGCATTTT

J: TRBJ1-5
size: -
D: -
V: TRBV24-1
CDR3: CATSDLMGLAQHF
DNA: TGTGCCACCAGTGATTTGATGGGCCTGGCCCAGCATTTT

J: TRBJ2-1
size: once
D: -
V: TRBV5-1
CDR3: CASSTQGGNEQFF
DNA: TGCGCCAGCAGCACCCAAGGGGGCAATGAGCAGTTCTTC

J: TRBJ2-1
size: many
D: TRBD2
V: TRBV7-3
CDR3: CASSRLAGGGEQFF
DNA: TGTGCCAGCAGCCGACTAGCGGGAGGGGGTGAGCAGTTCTTC

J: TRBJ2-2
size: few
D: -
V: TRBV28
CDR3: CASSPPQGELFF
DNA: TGTGCCAGCAGTCCTCCCCAGGGGGAGCTGTTTTTT

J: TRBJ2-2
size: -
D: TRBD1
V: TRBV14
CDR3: CASSPPGQGTGELFF
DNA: TGTGCCAGCAGCCCCCCGGGACAGGGGACCGGGGAGCTGTTTTTT

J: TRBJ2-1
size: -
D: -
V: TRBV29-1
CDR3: CSVEDYLLVSNEQFF
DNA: TGCAGCGTTGAAGATTACCTACTAGTTTCAAATGAGCAGTTCTTC

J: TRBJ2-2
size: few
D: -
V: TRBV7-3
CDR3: CASSLMAGTNTGELFF
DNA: TGTGCCAGCAGCTTAATGGCGGGTACGAACACCGGGGAGCTGTTTTTT

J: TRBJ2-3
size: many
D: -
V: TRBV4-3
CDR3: CASSQERTSVDTQYF
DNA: TGCGCCAGCAGCCAAGAGAGAACTAGTGTGGATACGCAGTATTTT

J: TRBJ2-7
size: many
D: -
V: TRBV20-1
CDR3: CSVGDPYEQYF
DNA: TGCAGTGTGGGTGACCCCTACGAGCAGTACTTC

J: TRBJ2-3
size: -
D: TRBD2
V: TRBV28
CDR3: CASSSPLTSGNTDTQYF
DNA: TGTGCCAGCAGTTCGCCACTGACTAGCGGAAACACAGATACGCAGTATTTT

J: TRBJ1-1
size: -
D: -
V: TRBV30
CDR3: CAGPMGRTGTEAFF
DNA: TGTGCCGGGCCAATGGGCAGGACGGGGACTGAAGCTTTCTTT

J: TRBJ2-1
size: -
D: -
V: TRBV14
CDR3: CASSQGQGGHNEQFF
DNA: TGTGCCAGCAGCCAAGGACAGGGAGGGCACAATGAGCAGTTCTTC

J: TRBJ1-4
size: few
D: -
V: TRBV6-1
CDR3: CASTGHTNEKLFF
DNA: TGTGCCAGCACAGGGCATACTAATGAAAAACTGTTTTTT

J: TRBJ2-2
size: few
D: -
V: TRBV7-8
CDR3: CASSLRHRENTGELFF
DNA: TGTGCCAGCAGCTTACGACACAGGGAGAACACCGGGGAGCTGTTTTTT

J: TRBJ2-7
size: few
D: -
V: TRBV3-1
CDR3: CASSQEGTSPYF
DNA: TGTGCCAGCAGCCAAGAAGGCACGAGCCCGTACTTC

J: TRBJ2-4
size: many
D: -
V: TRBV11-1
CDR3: CASSREGRASYF
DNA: TGTGCCAGCAGTCGAGAGGGCAGGGCCTCGTACTTC

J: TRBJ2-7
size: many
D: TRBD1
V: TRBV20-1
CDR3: CSAPTGTGRYEQYF
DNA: TGCAGTGCCCCCACCGGGACAGGGAGATACGAGCAGTACTTC

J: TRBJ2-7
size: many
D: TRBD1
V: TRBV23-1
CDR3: CASSQSGTGGIYEQYF
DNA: TGCGCCAGCAGTCAATCCGGGACAGGGGGTATCTACGAGCAGTACTTC

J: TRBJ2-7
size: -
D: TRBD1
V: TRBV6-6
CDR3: CASSRRPGQGLMYEQYF
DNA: TGTGCCAGCAGCCGAAGACCGGGACAGGGGCTTATGTACGAGCAGTACTTC

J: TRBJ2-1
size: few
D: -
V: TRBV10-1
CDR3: CASSANYNEQFF
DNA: TGCGCCAGCAGTGCCAATTACAATGAGCAGTTCTTC

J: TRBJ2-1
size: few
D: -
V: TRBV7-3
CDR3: CASLTGAGARNEQFF
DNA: TGTGCCAGCTTAACGGGGGCGGGAGCCCGGAACGAGCAGTTCTTC

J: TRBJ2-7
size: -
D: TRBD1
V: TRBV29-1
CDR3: CSVDNPTGVEQYF
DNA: TGCAGCGTTGACAATCCGACAGGGGTCGAGCAGTACTTC

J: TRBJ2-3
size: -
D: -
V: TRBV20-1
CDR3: CSTRGYGTNTDTQYF
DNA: TGCAGTACTAGAGGATACGGGACGAACACAGATACGCAGTATTTT

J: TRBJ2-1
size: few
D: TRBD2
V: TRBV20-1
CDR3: CSAGTSFRNEQFF
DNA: TGCAGTGCGGGGACTAGTTTTAGGAATGAGCAGTTCTTC